A selection of T cell receptor beta chains follows, all from one sample in a study of T cell changes during pregnancy in multiple sclerosis. The protocol was immunoSEQ multiplex PCR, while the TCRdb copy is restricted to in-frame clones and leaves out a portion. The sample yields about 28,000 clones, roughly nine tenths seen once. Source: CD4+ T cells from peripheral blood mononuclear cells, taken in the first trimester of pregnancy. These receptors came from a female donor in good health, enrolled as a control in a pregnancy study. CDR3s include the opening cysteine and the closing phenylalanine or tryptophan. The D gene is left open where the match is weak. The size of a clone is reported for some rows only, either as once, few or many, or as a class for expanded clones.

cdr3_aa	cdr3_nt	clone_size	j_call	d_call	cdr3_length	v_call
CASSLGVGVNEAFF	TGTGCCAGCAGTCTGGGAGTCGGGGTAAACGAAGCTTTCTTT	NA	TRBJ1-1	NA	14	TRBV28
CASSPRDRGLGHEQYF	TGTGCCAGCTCACCAAGGGACAGGGGGCTTGGCCACGAGCAGTACTTC	once	TRBJ2-7	TRBD1	16	TRBV18
CASNGGGNEQFF	TGTGCCAGCAACGGGGGTGGAAATGAGCAGTTCTTC	few	TRBJ2-1	NA	12	TRBV28
CASSVHWALSSGANVLTF	TGTGCCAGCAGTGTACATTGGGCCCTAAGCTCTGGGGCCAACGTCCTGACTTTC	NA	TRBJ2-6	NA	18	TRBV6-1
CASSVRGTPYQETQYF	TGTGCCAGCAGCGTCAGGGGGACACCGTACCAAGAGACCCAGTACTTC	NA	TRBJ2-5	TRBD1	16	TRBV9
CASSFQTGPSYEQYF	TGTGCCAGCAGTTTCCAGACAGGCCCCTCCTACGAGCAGTACTTC	NA	TRBJ2-7	NA	15	TRBV28
CASSLRGFYGYTF	TGTGCCAGCAGCCTCAGGGGGTTCTATGGCTACACCTTC	NA	TRBJ1-2	TRBD1	13	TRBV28
CASNSGGPYNEQFF	TGCGCCAGCAACTCGGGGGGGCCCTACAATGAGCAGTTCTTC	NA	TRBJ2-1	TRBD2	14	TRBV5-1
CSVLSPGETRYF	TGCAGCGTTTTATCCCCTGGGGAGACCCGGTACTTC	NA	TRBJ2-5	NA	12	TRBV29-1
CASSPGLATDTQYF	TGTGCCAGCAGCCCCGGACTAGCGACAGATACGCAGTATTTT	once	TRBJ2-3	TRBD2	14	TRBV7-2
CASSQQGYYGYTF	TGTGCCAGCAGTCAACAGGGATACTATGGCTACACCTTC	NA	TRBJ1-2	NA	13	TRBV6-5
CSSHGLEAFF	TGCAGCTCACATGGGCTTGAAGCTTTCTTT	NA	TRBJ1-1	NA	10	TRBV20-1
CASTLDRGRLNEQYF	TGTGCCAGCACCCTTGACAGGGGGCGGCTGAACGAGCAGTACTTC	NA	TRBJ2-7	TRBD1	15	TRBV7-8
CASSSRPGQGIPLHF	TGTGCCAGCAGCTCCCGTCCGGGACAGGGGATTCCCCTCCACTTT	NA	TRBJ1-6	TRBD1	15	TRBV7-6
CASSPSGVNEKLFF	TGTGCCAGCAGCCCGTCGGGAGTTAATGAAAAACTGTTTTTT	NA	TRBJ1-4	NA	14	TRBV5-4
CASWGTGKQPQHF	TGTGCCAGCTGGGGAACAGGGAAACAGCCCCAGCATTTT	NA	TRBJ1-5	NA	13	TRBV28
CAISEGLRGYNEQFF	TGTGCCATCAGTGAGGGACTGCGGGGTTACAATGAGCAGTTCTTC	NA	TRBJ2-1	NA	15	TRBV10-3
CASSNIVGATNTGELFF	TGTGCCAGCAGCAATATAGTAGGGGCTACGAACACCGGGGAGCTGTTTTTT	NA	TRBJ2-2	NA	17	TRBV21-1